These 27 T cell receptor beta chains were all obtained from the same sample, sequenced in a study of glioma-infiltrating T cells. TCR alpha and beta CDR3 regions were amplified from RNA using iRepertoire nested multiplex PCR. TCRdb analysed the multiplex PCR reads with MiXCR anew, one entry per CDR3 protein. This sample carries some 85,000 distinct CDR3 sequences, around a quarter of them seen once, and the ten largest clones take 6.7%. The sample consisted of glioma tissue, nonneoplastic brain tissue, or PBMCs (not recorded which). These receptor sequences come from a human donor with low-grade glioma or glioblastoma, undergoing nonglioma brain surgery, or in good health (not recorded which).

This clonotype was detected ten times or more. V is TRBV7-6 and J is TRBJ2-3; D perhaps matches TRBD2 (6 bases). CDR1 is SGHVS and CDR2 is FNYEAQ in the germline V gene. CDR3 size: 14 residues. Trimming cost V 2 bases and J 6 bases, with 12 bases left between them. For the CDR3, the DNA is TGTGCCAGCAGCTTACTACGGGAGAGTGATACGCAGTATTTT. Its protein is CASSLLRESDTQYF.

In the case of this clonotype: A much bigger clone sits one base away, suggesting this may be a read error. The chain links TRBV6-1 to TRBJ2-7; maybe TRBD1 (6 bases). Germline V gene lookup returns CDR1 MNHNS and CDR2 SASEGT. V was cut by 3 bases and J by 4 bases, with 16 bases left in between. This CDR3 comprises 15 residues. The CDR3 nucleotides are TGTGCCAGCAGTGAGCCAGGGGTAGCTAATTACGAGCAGTACTTC. Translated, it gives CASSEPGVANYEQYF.

The chain couples TRBV19 to TRBJ1-5; D may be TRBD1 (5 bases). The CDR3 spans 15 residues. The germline CDR1 and CDR2 sequences are LNHDA and SQIVND (reference sequence). V was cut by 5 bases and J by 3 bases, with 14 bases left in between. The CDR3 here is CASSPHGHHNQPQHF. CDR3 coding DNA: TGTGCCAGTAGTCCCCACGGACATCACAATCAGCCCCAGCATTTT. Variable domain in full (rest from reference TRBV19 and TRBJ1-5): DGGITQSPKYLFRKEGQNVTLSCEQNLNHDAMYWYRQDPGQGLRLIYYSQIVNDFQKGDIAEGYSVSREKKESFPLTVTSAQKNPTAFYLCASSPHGHHNQPQHFGDGTRLSIL.

The V gene is TRBV7-9, the J gene TRBJ2-6, with 10 bases aligning to TRBD1. This CDR3 region has 19 residues. Germline V gene data show CDR1 as SEHNR and CDR2 as FQNEAQ (reference sequence). With 5 bases clipped from V and 3 bases from J, the junction kept 13 bases outside the gene matches. CDR3 amino acids: CASSDNRQGAIFGANVLTF. DNA of the CDR3: TGTGCCAGCAGCGACAACCGACAGGGGGCAATCTTTGGGGCCAACGTCCTGACTTTC.

In this sample, this clonotype turned up many times. A much larger clone sits a single nucleotide away, making a read error possible. This chain links TRBV6-1 with TRBJ1-5; TRBD1 matches 7 bases. Germline V gives CDR1 MNHNS, CDR2 SASEGT. V lost 3 bases and J lost 5; bases outside the gene matches: 4. This CDR3 has 14 residues. The DNA of the CDR3 is TGTGCCAGCAGTGAGAGACAGGGAGATCAGCCCCAGCATTTT. This translates into CASSERQGDQPQHF.

The chain uses TRBV4-2 and TRBJ1-1; D might be TRBD1 (6 bases). Per the germline V gene, CDR1 is LGHNA and CDR2 is YNFKEQ. The V end was cut by 0 bases, the J end by 0 bases, with 14 bases between. The CDR3 is made up of 17 amino acids. CDR3 region: CASSQEMRRGLNTEAFF. The CDR3, as DNA: TGTGCCAGCAGCCAAGAAATGCGCAGGGGTTTGAACACTGAAGCTTTCTTT.

This clonotype has ten or more counts. This sequence joins TRBV3-1 and TRBJ1-1, with D unclear. Germline-derived CDR1 and CDR2 are LGHDT and YNNKEL (reference sequence). The CDR3 is made up of 15 amino acids. Deletions cut 2 bases from V and 1 base from J, with 11 bases between. The CDR3 loop reads CASSQYPTPNTEAFF. The CDR3 DNA follows: TGTGCCAGCAGCCAATACCCAACGCCGAACACTGAAGCTTTCTTT.

This clonotype was counted at least ten times. This could be a read error, since a much larger clone is one nucleotide away. The chain recombines TRBV20-1 with TRBJ1-2; D remains unclear. V was clipped by 5 bases and J by 6 bases, with 4 bases between them. CDR1 DFQATT and CDR2 SNEGSKA come from the germline V gene (reference sequence). The CDR3 totals 9 residues. The CDR3 is CSAAHGYTF. CDR3 nucleotide sequence: TGCAGTGCTGCCCATGGCTACACCTTC.

This clonotype was seen ten or more times. The chain combines TRBV27 with TRBJ1-2, with 7 bases that match TRBD1. The germline V gene encodes CDR1 MNHEY and CDR2 SMNVEV (reference sequence). The CDR3 loop spans 14 amino acids. After removal of 5 bases from V and 4 bases from J, the junction contained 7 bases not matched to a gene. CDR3 nucleotide sequence: TGTGCCAGCAGTCCCCAGGGGGGGGGCTATGGCTACACCTTC. It is translated as CASSPQGGGYGYTF.

To note about this clonotype: Possible read error: a much larger clone is one base away. The chain is built from TRBV18 and TRBJ1-4; TRBD1 aligns across 8 bases. Trimming cost V 5 bases and J 8 bases; bases outside gene matches: 7. Looked up from germline, CDR1 is KGHSH and CDR2 is LQKENI. The CDR3 runs 14 residues. The CDR3 sequence: CASSSGQVGEKLFF. For the CDR3, the DNA is TGTGCCAGCTCATCGGGACAGGTGGGCGAAAAACTGTTTTTT.

This clonotype was seen repeatedly, ten times or more. V and J are TRBV29-1 and TRBJ1-1; 10 bases are shared with TRBD1. The ends lost 5 bases at V and 1 base at J; junction bases unmatched: 7. The CDR3 sequence is 15 residues long. Germline values: CDR1 SQVTM, CDR2 ANQGSEA. CDR3 sequence reads: CSVQATGGANTEAFF. The CDR3 DNA follows: TGCAGCGTTCAGGCGACAGGGGGCGCGAACACTGAAGCTTTCTTT. Variable domain in full (rest from reference TRBV29-1 and TRBJ1-1): SAVISQKPSRDICQRGTSLTIQCQVDSQVTMMFWYRQQPGQSLTLIATANQGSEATYESGFVIDKFPISRPNLTFSTLTVSNMSPEDSSIYLCSVQATGGANTEAFFGQGTRLTVV.

This clonotype was recorded many times. This chain joins TRBV12-5 and TRBJ2-1, with D unresolved. CDR1 and CDR2 from the germline V gene are LGHNT and FRNRAP. V was pared by 3 bases and J by 10 bases, with 7 bases between. CDR3 length: 11 residues. CDR3 nucleotide sequence: TGTGCTAGTGGTTTTGGATACGAGCAGTTCTTC. Residues: CASGFGYEQFF.

V is TRBV6-5 and J is TRBJ2-3; possibly TRBD1 or TRBD2 for D (5 bases each). With 2 bases removed from V and 4 bases from J, the gap between germline ends came to 10 bases. The germline V gene has CDR1 MNHEY and CDR2 SVGAGI. CDR3 length: 14 amino acids. The CDR3 sequence is CASSYRQGADTQYF. For the CDR3, the DNA is TGTGCCAGCAGTTACCGGCAGGGAGCAGATACGCAGTATTTT.

This clonotype was counted ten times or more. The gene calls are TRBV15 and TRBJ1-1, with D unclear. In germline, CDR1 is LNHNV, CDR2 YYDKDF (reference sequence). The CDR3 is 14 amino acids. Trimming pared 3 bases from V and 5 bases from J, leaving 13 bases between. The CDR3 sequence: CATSRRVIGTEAFF. CDR3 in DNA: TGTGCCACCAGCAGGAGGGTAATAGGAACTGAAGCTTTCTTT. Filled out from reference TRBV15 and TRBJ1-1, the complete variable domain reads DAMVIQNPRYQVTQFGKPVTLSCSQTLNHNVMYWYQQKSSQAPKLLFHYYDKDFNNEADTPDNFQSRRPNTSFCFLDIRSPGLGDTAMYLCATSRRVIGTEAFFGQGTRLTVV.

A note on this clonotype: Since a much larger clone is just one base distant, this may be a read error. This rearrangement joins TRBV7-9 to TRBJ2-1, with 11 positions matching TRBD2. Germline V gene sequence: CDR1 SEHNR, CDR2 FQNEAQ (reference sequence). The CDR3 spans 14 residues. The CDR3 DNA is TGTGCCAGCAGCCTAGCGGGGGGCCACAATGAGCAGTTCTTC. Translation: CASSLAGGHNEQFF.

At least ten counts were recorded for this clonotype. V and J are TRBV7-2 and TRBJ1-5, with a tentative D call TRBD1 (5 bases). The CDR3 totals 15 residues. Trimming removed 5 bases at V and 2 bases at J, with 13 bases between. Germline V gene data show CDR1 as SGHTA and CDR2 as FQGNSA. CDR3 sequence: CASSPQGMRNQPQHF. CDR3 nucleotides: TGTGCCAGCAGCCCCCAGGGTATGCGCAATCAGCCCCAGCATTTT.

There are many counts of this clonotype. The rearrangement joins TRBV19 to TRBJ1-4; D is undetermined. Germline V gives CDR1 LNHDA, CDR2 SQIVND (reference sequence). V lost 5 bases to trimming and J lost 8 bases, with 18 bases between them. The CDR3 spans 15 residues. CDR3 region: CASSAMPRGEEKLFF. The CDR3 coding sequence is TGTGCCAGTAGTGCGATGCCCCGAGGAGAGGAAAAACTGTTTTTT.

This clonotype was counted ten times or more. The chain couples TRBV10-2 to TRBJ1-2; D unresolved. Germline V lookup: CDR1 WSHSY, CDR2 SAAADI. The V end lost 9 bases, the J end lost 5 bases, and 10 bases lay between the germline ends. This CDR3 is 11 amino acids long. The DNA of the CDR3 is TGCGCCAGTCGAACGGAATATGGCTACACCTTC. Its translation: CASRTEYGYTF.

This clonotype came up many times. V gene TRBV7-6 combines with J gene TRBJ2-1, with D unresolved. Per germline, CDR1 SGHVS and CDR2 FNYEAQ. The CDR3 runs to 13 residues. V shed 0 bases and J shed 6 bases, with 6 bases lying between them. CDR3 coding DNA: TGTGCCAGCAGCTTAGCGGACGGCAATGAGCAGTTCTTC. It codes for CASSLADGNEQFF.

The gene calls are TRBV6-1 and TRBJ2-5, with 7 bases that match TRBD2. Matching the DNA end better, TRBJ2-1 makes the J call doubtful. Germline-derived CDR1 and CDR2 are MNHNS and SASEGT. The CDR3 spans 14 residues. This CDR3 reads CASRPRGGYNEQFF. As DNA, the CDR3 is TGTGCCAGCAGGCCTCGCGGGGGATACAATGAGCAGTTCTTC.

This clonotype was seen at least ten times. The gene calls are TRBV5-1 and TRBJ1-2, with D perhaps TRBD1 (5 bases). The CDR3 covers 14 residues. V lost 0 bases, J lost 3 bases, and 9 bases lay in between. CDR1 is SGHRS and CDR2 is YFSETQ in the germline V gene. This CDR3 reads CASSLVPGDYGYTF. The CDR3 coding sequence is TGCGCCAGCAGCTTGGTCCCGGGGGACTATGGCTACACCTTC.

Ten or more counts support this clonotype. The chain links TRBV20-1 to TRBJ1-1, with D tentatively TRBD1 (6 bases). V was trimmed by 6 bases and J by 1 base, leaving 6 bases between them. Germline assignment: CDR1 DFQATT and CDR2 SNEGSKA (reference sequence). The CDR3 is 11 amino acids. The CDR3 loop is CSAGQNTEAFF. The CDR3 DNA sequence: TGCAGTGCGGGACAGAACACTGAAGCTTTCTTT.

This clonotype was counted ten times or more. This chain joins TRBV12-3 or TRBV12-4 and TRBJ2-5; 8 bases match TRBD2. With V trimmed by 2 bases and J by 2 bases, 7 bases remained unmatched. This CDR3 has 16 amino acids. This CDR3 reads CASSLTTSGGQETQYF. The CDR3 DNA reads as TGTGCCAGCAGTTTAACTACTAGCGGCGGACAAGAGACCCAGTACTTC.

Remarks on this clonotype: Given a much more abundant clone one base away, this may be a read error. In DNA form, the CDR3 reads TGTGCCAGTAGTACCTCCGGTAGGGTAAACTATGGCTACATCTTC. Its translation: CASSTSGRVNYGYIF. This chain links TRBV19 with TRBJ1-2; D not certain. The germline CDR1 and CDR2 sequences are LNHDA and SQIVND (reference sequence). The CDR3 is made up of 15 amino acids. Drawing the rest from reference TRBV19 and TRBJ1-2, the complete variable domain is DGGITQSPKYLFRKEGQNVTLSCEQNLNHDAMYWYRQDPGQGLRLIYYSQIVNDFQKGDIAEGYSVSREKKESFPLTVTSAQKNPTAFYLCASSTSGRVNYGYIFGSGTRLTVV.

V usage is TRBV7-8 and J usage is TRBJ2-7; 7 bases match TRBD2. V lost 1 base, J lost 7 bases, and 10 bases stayed unmatched. The CDR3 consists of 15 residues. From germline, CDR1 is SGHVS and CDR2 FQNEAQ. Written as DNA, the CDR3 is TGTGCCAGCAGCTTAGGCGCTAGCGGAAGGGGTGAGCAGTACTTC. Its translation is CASSLGASGRGEQYF.

This clonotype was picked up many times. The chain recombines TRBV27 with TRBJ1-2, with TRBD1 identical over 7 bases. The trim removed 5 bases at V and 2 bases at J, leaving 2 bases unmatched. The CDR3 length is 13 residues. Germline lookup yields CDR1 MNHEY and CDR2 SMNVEV (reference sequence). For the CDR3, the DNA is TGTGCCAGCAGTAAACAGGGGAACTATGGCTACACCTTC. It specifies CASSKQGNYGYTF.

This clonotype was counted at least ten times. The J gene is TRBJ2-7, the V gene TRBV7-2, with D possibly matching TRBD2 (7 bases). Trimming took off 5 bases at V and 5 bases at J, with 19 bases between the two ends. The V gene's germline CDR1 is SGHTA and CDR2 FQGNSA. CDR3 length equals 15 residues. CDR3 loop: CASSPTNGGANEQYF. The DNA for the CDR3 is TGTGCCAGCAGCCCCACTAATGGGGGGGCCAACGAGCAGTACTTC.